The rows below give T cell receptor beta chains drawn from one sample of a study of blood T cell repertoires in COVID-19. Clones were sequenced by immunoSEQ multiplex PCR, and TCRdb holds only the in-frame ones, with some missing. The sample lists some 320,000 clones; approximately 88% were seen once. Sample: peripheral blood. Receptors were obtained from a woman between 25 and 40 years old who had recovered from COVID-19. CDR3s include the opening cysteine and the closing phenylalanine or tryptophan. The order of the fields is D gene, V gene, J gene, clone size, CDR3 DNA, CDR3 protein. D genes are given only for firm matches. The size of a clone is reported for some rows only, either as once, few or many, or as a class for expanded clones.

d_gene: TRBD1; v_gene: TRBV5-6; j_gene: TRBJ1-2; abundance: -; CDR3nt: TGTGCCAGCAGCTATCGGACAGGAGAAAACTATGGCTACACCTTC; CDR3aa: CASSYRTGENYGYTF
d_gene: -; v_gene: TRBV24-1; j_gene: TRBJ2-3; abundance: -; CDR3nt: TGTGCCACCAGTGAAAACAGGGCTGATACGCAGTATTTT; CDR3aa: CATSENRADTQYF
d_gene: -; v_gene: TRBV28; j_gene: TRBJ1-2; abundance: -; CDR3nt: TGTGCCAGCAGTTTAATAACAGTTGGCTACACCTTC; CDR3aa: CASSLITVGYTF
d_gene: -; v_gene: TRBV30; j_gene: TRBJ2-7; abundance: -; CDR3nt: TGTGCCTGGAGTGTTTTGGGAGGCGAGCAGTACTTC; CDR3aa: CAWSVLGGEQYF
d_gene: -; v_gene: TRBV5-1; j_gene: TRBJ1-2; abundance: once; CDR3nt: TGCGCCAGCAGCTTGAGTGCGCCTCGGGGCTACACCTTC; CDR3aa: CASSLSAPRGYTF
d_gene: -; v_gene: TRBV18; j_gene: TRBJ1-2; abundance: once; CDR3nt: TGTGCCAGCTCACCTGCGGGCGATGGCTACACCTTC; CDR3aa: CASSPAGDGYTF
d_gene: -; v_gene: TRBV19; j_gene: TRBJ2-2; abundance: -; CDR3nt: TGTGCCGCGCAAGCGACAGTAGATCTTGCGAACACCGGGGAGCTGTTTTTT; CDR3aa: CAAQATVDLANTGELFF
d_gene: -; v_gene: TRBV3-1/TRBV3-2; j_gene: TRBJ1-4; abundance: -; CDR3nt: TGTGCCAGCAGACTACGCGGGACTCCTAATGAAAAACTGTTTTTT; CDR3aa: CASRLRGTPNEKLFF
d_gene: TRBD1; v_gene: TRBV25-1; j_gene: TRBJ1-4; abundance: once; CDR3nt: TGTGCCAGCAGTTTGGGGGGACAGGGGGGTGAAAAACTGTTTTTT; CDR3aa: CASSLGGQGGEKLFF
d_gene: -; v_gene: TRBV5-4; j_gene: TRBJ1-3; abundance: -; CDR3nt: TGTGCCAGCAGCTTGGGGCCCATCCCTACAGGGATCTCTGGAAACACCATATATTTT; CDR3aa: CASSLGPIPTGISGNTIYF
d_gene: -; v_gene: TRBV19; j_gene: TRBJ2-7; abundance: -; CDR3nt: TGTGCCAGTAGTAGCCACGGGTACGAGCAGTACTTC; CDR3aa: CASSSHGYEQYF
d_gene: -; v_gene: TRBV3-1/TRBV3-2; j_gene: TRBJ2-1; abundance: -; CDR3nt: TGTGCCAGCAGTATAGACAATGAGCAGTTCTTC; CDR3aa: CASSIDNEQFF
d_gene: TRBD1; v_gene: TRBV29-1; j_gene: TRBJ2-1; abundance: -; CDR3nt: TGCAGCGTTGAAGAAAGGGGACAGGGGTATGAGCAGTTCTTC; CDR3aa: CSVEERGQGYEQFF
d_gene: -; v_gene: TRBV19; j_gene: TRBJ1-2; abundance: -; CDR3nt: TGTGCCAGTAGTATTTTAGGACAACGGGACTATGGCTACACCTTC; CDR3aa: CASSILGQRDYGYTF
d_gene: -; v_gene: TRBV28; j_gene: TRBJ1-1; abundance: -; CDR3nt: TGTGCCAGCAGTATAGGGGCGAACACTGAAGCTTTCTTT; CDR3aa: CASSIGANTEAFF
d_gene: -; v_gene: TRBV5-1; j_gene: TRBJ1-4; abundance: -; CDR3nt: TGCGCCAGCAGCTTGGGGGGGCAATCAGAAAAACTGTTTTTT; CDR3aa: CASSLGGQSEKLFF
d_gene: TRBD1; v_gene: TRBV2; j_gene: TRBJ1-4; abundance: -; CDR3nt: TGTGCCAGCTCTCTCCCGGGGACAGAGTATGAAAAACTGTTTTTT; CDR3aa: CASSLPGTEYEKLFF
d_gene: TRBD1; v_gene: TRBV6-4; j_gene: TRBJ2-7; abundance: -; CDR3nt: TGTGCCAGCAGTGACGCGGCGGGACAGGGCTCCTACGAGCAGTACTTC; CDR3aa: CASSDAAGQGSYEQYF
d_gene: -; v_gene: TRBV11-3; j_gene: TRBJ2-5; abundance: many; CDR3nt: TGTGCCAGCAGCTCGGGAAATCAAGAGACCCAGTACTTC; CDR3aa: CASSSGNQETQYF
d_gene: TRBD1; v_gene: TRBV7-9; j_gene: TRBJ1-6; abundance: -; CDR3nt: TGTGCCAGCAGCTTAGGGCGAACAGGGGTGGGCTATAATTCACCCCTCCACTTT; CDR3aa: CASSLGRTGVGYNSPLHF
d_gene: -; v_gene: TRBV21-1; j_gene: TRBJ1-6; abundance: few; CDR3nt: TGTGCCAGCAGCACCCTAAAGAGGAGCTCCTATAATTCACCCCTCCACTTT; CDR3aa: CASSTLKRSSYNSPLHF
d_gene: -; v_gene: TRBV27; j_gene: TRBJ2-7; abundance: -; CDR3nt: TGTGCCAGCAGTTTATTCCCTAGATCCGAGCAGTACTTC; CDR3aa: CASSLFPRSEQYF
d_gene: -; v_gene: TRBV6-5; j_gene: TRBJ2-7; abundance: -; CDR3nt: TGTGCCAGCAAAACAGGTCTCTCCTACGAGCAGTACTTC; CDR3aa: CASKTGLSYEQYF
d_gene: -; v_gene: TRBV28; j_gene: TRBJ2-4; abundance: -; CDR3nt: TGTGCCAGCAGTTCGGGACTGGACATTCAGTACTTC; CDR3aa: CASSSGLDIQYF
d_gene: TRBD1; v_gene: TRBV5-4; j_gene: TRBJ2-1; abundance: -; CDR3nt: TGTGCCAGCAGCGTGGGACAGGGAGTTTACAATGAGCAGTTCTTC; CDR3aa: CASSVGQGVYNEQFF
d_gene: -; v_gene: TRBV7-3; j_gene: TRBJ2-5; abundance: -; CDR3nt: TGTGCCAGCAGCCCTCTCGGACTGGGGGAGACCCAGTACTTC; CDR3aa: CASSPLGLGETQYF
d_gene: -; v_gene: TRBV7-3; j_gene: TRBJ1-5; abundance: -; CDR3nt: TGTGCCAGCAGCCGGGGGGGGCTGAGTCCCCAGCATTTT; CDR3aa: CASSRGGLSPQHF
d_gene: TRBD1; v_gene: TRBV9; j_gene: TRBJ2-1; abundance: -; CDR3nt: TGTGCCAGCAGCCTCCGACAGGGAAAGTACAATGAGCAGTTCTTC; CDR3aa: CASSLRQGKYNEQFF
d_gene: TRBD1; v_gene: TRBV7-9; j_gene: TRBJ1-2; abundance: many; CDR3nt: TGTGCCAGCAGCTCGGACAGGGAGGCCTATGGCTACACCTTC; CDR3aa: CASSSDREAYGYTF
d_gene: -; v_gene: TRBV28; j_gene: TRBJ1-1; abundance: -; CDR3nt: TGTGCCAGCAGTTTATATTCCGGGGGCACTGAAGCTTTCTTT; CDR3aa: CASSLYSGGTEAFF
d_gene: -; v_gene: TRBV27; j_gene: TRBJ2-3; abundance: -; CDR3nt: TGTGCCAGCAGTTCCCTGACTGGCACAGATACGCAGTATTTT; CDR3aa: CASSSLTGTDTQYF
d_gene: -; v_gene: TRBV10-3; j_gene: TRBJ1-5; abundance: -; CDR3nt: TGTGCCATCAGTGAGACTCAGGGGAATCAGCCCCAGCATTTT; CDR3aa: CAISETQGNQPQHF
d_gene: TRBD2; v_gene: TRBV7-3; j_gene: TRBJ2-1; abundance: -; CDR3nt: TGTGCCAGCAGCGCTTACGGCGGGGGCTCCTACAATGAGCAGTTCTTC; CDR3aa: CASSAYGGGSYNEQFF
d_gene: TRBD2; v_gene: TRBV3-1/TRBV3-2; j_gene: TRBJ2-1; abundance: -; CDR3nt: TGTGCCAGCAGCCCCGGGACTAGCGGTTACAATGAGCAGTTCTTC; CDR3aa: CASSPGTSGYNEQFF
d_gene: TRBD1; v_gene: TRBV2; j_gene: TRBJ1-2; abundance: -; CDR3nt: TGTGCCACGGACAGGACGGGATATGGCTACACCTTC; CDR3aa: CATDRTGYGYTF
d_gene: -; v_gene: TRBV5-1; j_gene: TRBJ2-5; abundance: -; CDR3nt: TGCGCCAGCAGCTTGGACAGGGCCCAAGAGACCCAGTACTTC; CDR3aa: CASSLDRAQETQYF
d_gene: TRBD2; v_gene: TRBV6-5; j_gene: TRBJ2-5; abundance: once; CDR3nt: TGTGCCAGCAGAGGGGAGCGGGGGAGCCAAGAGACCCAGTACTTC; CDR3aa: CASRGERGSQETQYF
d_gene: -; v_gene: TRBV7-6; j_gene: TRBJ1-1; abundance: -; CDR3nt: TGTGCCAGCAGCCCTCGGGACTCCCCTGAAGCTTTCTTT; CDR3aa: CASSPRDSPEAFF
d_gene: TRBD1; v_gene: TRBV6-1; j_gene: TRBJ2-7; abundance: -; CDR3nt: TGTGCCAGCAGTGAGACTGGACAGGAGGTATACGAGCAGTACTTC; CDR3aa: CASSETGQEVYEQYF
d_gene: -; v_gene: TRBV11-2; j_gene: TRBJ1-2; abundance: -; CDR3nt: TGTGCCAGCAGCTTAGGGGCCAGGACTTATGGCTACACCTTC; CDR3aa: CASSLGARTYGYTF
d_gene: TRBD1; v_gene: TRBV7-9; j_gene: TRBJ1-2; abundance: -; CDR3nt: TGTGCCAGCAGCCGGGGACAGGGGATCGGCTACACCTTC; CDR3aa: CASSRGQGIGYTF
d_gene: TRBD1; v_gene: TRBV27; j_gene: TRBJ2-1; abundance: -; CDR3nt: TGTGCCAGCAGTTTATGGACAGGGCACAATGAGCAGTTCTTC; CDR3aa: CASSLWTGHNEQFF
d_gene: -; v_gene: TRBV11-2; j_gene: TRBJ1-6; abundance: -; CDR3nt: TGTGCCAGCAGCCCGGACAATAATTCACCCCTCCACTTT; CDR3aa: CASSPDNNSPLHF
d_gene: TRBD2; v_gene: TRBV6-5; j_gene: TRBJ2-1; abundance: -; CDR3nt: TGTGCCAGCAGCCAGCGGGGGGGCCTCGGGGAGCAGTTCTTC; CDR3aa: CASSQRGGLGEQFF
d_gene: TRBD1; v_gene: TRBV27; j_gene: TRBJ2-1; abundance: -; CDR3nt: TGTGCCAGCAGTTCCGGGACAGGGTATTACAATGAGCAGTTCTTC; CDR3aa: CASSSGTGYYNEQFF
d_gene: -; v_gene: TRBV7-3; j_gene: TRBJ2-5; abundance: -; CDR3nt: TGTGCCAGCACCTTCGGCAAGTCTGGGACTCCCGTGGAGACCCAGTACTTC; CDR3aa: CASTFGKSGTPVETQYF
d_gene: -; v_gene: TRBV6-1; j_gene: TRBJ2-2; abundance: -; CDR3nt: TGTGCCAGCAGTGAAGGGGGGACTGCCCAGAAGATCGGGGAGCTGTTTTTT; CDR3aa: CASSEGGTAQKIGELFF
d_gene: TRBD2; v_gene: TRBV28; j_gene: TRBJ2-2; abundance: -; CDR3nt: TGTGCCAGCACGTCGCGGGGGGGCGTCACCGGGGAGCTGTTTTTT; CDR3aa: CASTSRGGVTGELFF
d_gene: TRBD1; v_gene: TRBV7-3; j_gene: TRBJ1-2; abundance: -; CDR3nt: TGTGCCAGCAGCCCCCATGACAGGGTAGCTAACTATGGCTACACCTTC; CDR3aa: CASSPHDRVANYGYTF
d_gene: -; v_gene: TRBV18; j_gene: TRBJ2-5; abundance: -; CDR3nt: TGTGCCAGCTCACCACCTTGGAGTAAAGAGACCCAGTACTTC; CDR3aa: CASSPPWSKETQYF
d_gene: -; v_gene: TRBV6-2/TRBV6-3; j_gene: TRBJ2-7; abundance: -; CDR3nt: TGTGCCAGCAGTTACAGGCGACAGGTGACCTACGAGCAGTACTTC; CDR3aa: CASSYRRQVTYEQYF
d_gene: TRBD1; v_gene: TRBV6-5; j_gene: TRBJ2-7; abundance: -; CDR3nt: TGTGCCAGCAGTAGGGACAGGGGAGGGTACGAGCAGTACTTC; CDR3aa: CASSRDRGGYEQYF